Each of the 19 T cell receptor beta chains below was sequenced from the same sample in a study of Tregs in tolerant kidney transplant recipients. Assay used: immunoSEQ multiplex PCR; TCRdb lists only in-frame clones, some missing. This table has fewer than 20,000 clones, around 82% appearing once. Sequenced sample: Tregs from blood. The origin of the receptors is a human donor in good health.

The J gene is TRBJ1-4, the V gene TRBV28; 8 positions agree with TRBD1. The germline V gene encodes CDR1 MDHEN and CDR2 SYDVKM. The CDR3 runs 15 residues. The V segment lost 7 bases and the J segment 4 bases; nucleotides outside the gene matches: 8. Here the CDR3 DNA reads TGTGCCAGCACCGAGGGGGACAGGCGTAATGAAAAACTGTTTTTT. This codes for CASTEGDRRNEKLFF.

CDR3 protein: CASSRNIGSPLHF. The CDR3 region has the DNA TGTGCCAGCAGCCGCAACATCGGTTCACCCCTCCACTTT. J is TRBJ1-6 and V is TRBV7-3; no reliable D call. Looked up from germline, CDR1 is SGHTA and CDR2 is FQGTGA. The length of the CDR3 is 13 residues. With 5 bases removed from V and 9 bases from J, the gap between germline ends came to 11 bases.

The chain has TRBV5-1 and TRBJ1-3, with D maybe TRBD1 (5 bases). The CDR3 consists of 14 residues. CDR1 and CDR2 (germline): SGHRS, YFSETQ. V was shortened by 1 base and J by 4 bases, with 9 bases between the two germline ends. The CDR3, as DNA: TGCGCCAGCAGCTTGTGGGGCGCAGGAAACACCATATATTTT. It translates to CASSLWGAGNTIYF.

This clone showed up just a few times. The chain uses TRBV28 and TRBJ2-5; 8 nucleotides match TRBD1. The CDR3 is 13 residues long. Trimming at V came to 4 bases and at J to 7 bases, leaving 5 bases not matched to a gene. Germline CDR1 reads MDHEN; CDR2 reads SYDVKM. The CDR3 bases are TGTGCCAGCAGTTCAGACAGGGGAAGGACCCAGTACTTC. Translation gives CASSSDRGRTQYF.

The V and J genes are TRBV5-1 and TRBJ2-1; 9 bases are shared with TRBD2. The CDR3 totals 15 residues. CDR1 SGHRS and CDR2 YFSETQ come from the germline V gene. After removal of 7 bases from V and 6 bases from J, the junction contained 11 bases not matched to a gene. The CDR3 nucleotides read TGCGCCAGCTCAGGAACTAGCGGGCGGGGCAATGAGCAGTTCTTC. It yields the protein CASSGTSGRGNEQFF.

This chain connects TRBV7-2 to TRBJ2-2; weak D call: TRBD1 (6 bases). The CDR3 contains 14 residues. Between the trimmed V and J ends, which lost 8 bases and 6 bases, there was a span of 16 bases. CDR1 is SGHTA, CDR2 FQGNSA, per germline. The CDR3 loop is CASAKVRGAGELFF. The CDR3 DNA is TGTGCCAGCGCTAAAGTCAGGGGAGCCGGGGAGCTGTTTTTT.

The chain uses TRBV27 and TRBJ1-1, with 9 bases matching TRBD1. The V gene end was trimmed by 4 bases and the J gene end by 5 bases; junction bases not matched to a gene: 11. The V gene's germline CDR1 is MNHEY and CDR2 SMNVEV (reference sequence). The length of the CDR3 is 16 residues. This CDR3 reads CASSSPDRGMGTEAFF. The DNA of the CDR3 is TGTGCCAGCAGTTCCCCCGACAGGGGGATGGGGACTGAAGCTTTCTTT.

This clone appeared once. The chain uses TRBV2 and TRBJ2-1; 8 bases are shared with TRBD2. This CDR3 is built from 15 residues. The trim removed 1 base at V and 8 bases at J, leaving 7 bases unmatched. Germline V gene sequence: CDR1 SNHLY, CDR2 FYNNEI. The CDR3, as DNA: TGTGCCAGCAGTGAAGGGGCGGGAGGAGCCGATGAGCAGTTCTTC. It is translated as CASSEGAGGADEQFF.

This clone occurred a few times. The CDR3 DNA reads as TGTGCCAGCAGGTCGGCGGGGGGGGTCTACGAGCAGTACTTC. It encodes CASRSAGGVYEQYF. This chain connects TRBV6-6 to TRBJ2-7, with 9 bases fitting TRBD2. The germline V gene encodes CDR1 MNHNY and CDR2 SVGAGI (reference sequence). The CDR3 totals 14 residues. Trimming took 6 bases from V and 3 from J; bases not matched to a gene: 6.

J is TRBJ2-5 and V is TRBV9; TRBD2 agrees at 11 bases. CDR1 and CDR2 from the germline V gene are SGDLS and YYNGEE. The CDR3 length is 16 residues. V shed 2 bases and J 5 bases; nucleotides not matched to a gene: 8. CDR3 protein: CASSVPLAGGLETQYF. For the CDR3, the DNA is TGTGCCAGCAGCGTCCCTTTAGCGGGGGGGCTTGAGACCCAGTACTTC.

The gene calls are TRBV9 and TRBJ2-3; 9 nucleotides match TRBD1. There are 16 residues in the CDR3. V lost 4 bases to trimming and J lost 6 bases; unmatched junction nucleotides: 12. Germline CDR1 is SGDLS and CDR2 is YYNGEE. The CDR3 DNA sequence: TGTGCCAGCAGCACCAGGACAGGGGATGGCTCGGATACGCAGTATTTT. Translated: CASSTRTGDGSDTQYF.

J is TRBJ2-3 and V is TRBV4-1, with D maybe TRBD1 (5 bases). Germline lookup yields CDR1 MGHRA and CDR2 YSYEKL. This CDR3 contains 13 residues. V lost 4 bases to trimming and J lost 4 bases, with 9 bases between them. DNA of the CDR3: TGCGCCAGCAGCCGCATAGGGGCAGATACGCAGTATTTT. As protein: CASSRIGADTQYF.

The chain is built from TRBV6-1 and TRBJ2-3, with D tentatively TRBD1 (6 bases). The length of the CDR3 is 15 residues. Germline V gene sequence: CDR1 MNHNS, CDR2 SASEGT. V lost 6 bases, J lost 0 bases, and 13 bases lay in between. The CDR3 DNA reads TGTGCCAGCAGAAAGGGGGTTGGTAGCACAGATACGCAGTATTTT. It specifies CASRKGVGSTDTQYF.

The chain carries TRBV6-5 and TRBJ1-5; no firm D call. Germline CDR1 is MNHEY and CDR2 is SVGAGI. This CDR3 region has 15 residues. V lost 0 bases and J lost 7, with 13 bases in between. The CDR3 DNA reads as TGTGCCAGCAGTTACTCGGGCGTAGAGGGACAGCCCCAGCATTTT. Protein sequence: CASSYSGVEGQPQHF.

V and J are TRBV7-9 and TRBJ2-1; 7 bases line up with TRBD2. The V segment lost 8 bases and the J segment 9 bases; nucleotides outside the gene matches: 7. This CDR3 has 12 residues. The germline V gene has CDR1 SEHNR and CDR2 FQNEAQ (reference sequence). The CDR3 here is CASGRELGEQFF. CDR3 sequence (DNA): TGTGCCAGCGGGCGGGAGCTGGGTGAGCAGTTCTTC.

The chain combines TRBV5-1 with TRBJ2-7; no firm D call. The V gene's germline CDR1 is SGHRS and CDR2 YFSETQ. Trimming shortened V by 1 base and J by 2 bases, and 13 bases separated the two germline ends. The CDR3 sequence is 15 residues long. The CDR3 loop is CASSLNLGTPYEQYF. CDR3 bases: TGCGCCAGCAGCTTGAATCTGGGCACCCCCTACGAGCAGTACTTC.

The chain combines TRBV4-3 with TRBJ1-1; D is unresolved. V lost 1 base, J lost 4 bases, and 10 bases lay in between. Germline assignment: CDR1 LGHNA and CDR2 YSLEER. The CDR3 loop spans 14 amino acids. The CDR3 protein is CASSQGLTGTEAFF. The CDR3 nucleotides read TGCGCCAGCAGCCAAGGTTTAACGGGCACTGAAGCTTTCTTT.

V usage is TRBV6-1 and J usage is TRBJ2-1, with TRBD1 identical over 7 bases. V lost 6 bases to trimming and J lost 4 bases; unmatched junction nucleotides: 3. The germline gives CDR1 MNHNS, CDR2 SASEGT. The CDR3 covers 13 residues. CDR3 nucleotides: TGTGCCAGCAGACGACAGGGATACAATGAGCAGTTCTTC. It yields the protein CASRRQGYNEQFF.

This clone came up once. The chain has TRBV30 and TRBJ1-1; 9 nucleotides agree with TRBD1. Germline V gene data show CDR1 as GTSNPN and CDR2 as SVGIG (reference sequence). CDR3 length: 18 amino acids. The trim removed 2 bases at V and 5 bases at J, leaving 18 bases unmatched. The CDR3 reads CAWSRLWGEKTGGTEAFF. For the CDR3, the DNA is TGTGCCTGGAGTCGCCTATGGGGGGAAAAGACAGGGGGAACTGAAGCTTTCTTT.